This T cell receptor beta chain derives from a study of a mutant IDH1 vaccine in newly diagnosed glioma. Overall study: Vaccination followed radiotherapy alone by 4-6 weeks, or accompanied temozolomide cycles. The V12 visit happened in week 35, and the V13 visit happened in week 47.

Time point noted: week 47, end of study. Doses of 300 ug of mutant IDH1 20-mer peptide were given with topical imiquimod. In every donor, the tumor was a new WHO grade 3 or 4 IDH1-mutant, ATRX-lost astrocytoma. Clones were read by immunoSEQ multiplex PCR, and TCRdb kept only the in-frame ones, dropping some. The sample has roughly 43,000 clones, approximately 86% seen once. With 4 bases clipped from V and 0 bases from J, the junction kept 6 bases outside the gene matches. This CDR3 is built from 15 residues. In germline, CDR1 is SGHDT, CDR2 YYEEEE. Concerning this clone: Its antigen is unknown.

This receptor was identified in a man aged 18-30 years with glioma. Some clones in this sample may be carry-over from other donors' samples. This chain uses TRBV5-6 with TRBJ1-2; 7 bases match TRBD1. Material: PBMCs, obtained from a glioma patient whose treatment included an IDH1 peptide vaccine. In DNA, the CDR3 is TGTGCCAGCAGCGCCGGACAGGACTCTAACTATGGCTACACCTTC. It codes for CASSAGQDSNYGYTF.